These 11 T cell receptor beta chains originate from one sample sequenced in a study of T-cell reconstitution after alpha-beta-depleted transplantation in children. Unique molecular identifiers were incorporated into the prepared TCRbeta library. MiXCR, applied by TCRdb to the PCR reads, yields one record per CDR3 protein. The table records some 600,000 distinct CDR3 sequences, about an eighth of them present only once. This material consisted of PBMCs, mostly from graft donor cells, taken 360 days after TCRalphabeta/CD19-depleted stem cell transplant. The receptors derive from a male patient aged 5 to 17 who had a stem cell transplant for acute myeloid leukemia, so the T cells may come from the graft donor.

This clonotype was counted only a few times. This CDR3 reads CASSFQREGTGELFF. Written as DNA, the CDR3 is TGTGCCAGCAGTTTTCAGCGGGAGGGAACCGGGGAGCTGTTTTTT. This rearrangement joins TRBV28 to TRBJ2-2; TRBD2 aligns across 10 bases. V gave up 3 bases and J gave up 5 bases; unmatched junction bases: 3. CDR1 is MDHEN, CDR2 SYDVKM, per germline. This CDR3 has 15 amino acids.

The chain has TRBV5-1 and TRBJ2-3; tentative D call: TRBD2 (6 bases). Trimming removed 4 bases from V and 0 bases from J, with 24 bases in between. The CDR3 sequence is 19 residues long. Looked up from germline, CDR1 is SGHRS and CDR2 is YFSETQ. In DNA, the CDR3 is TGCGCCAGCAGCCGCAGGGTTGGAAGCGGGCGGAATAGCACAGATACGCAGTATTTT. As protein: CASSRRVGSGRNSTDTQYF.

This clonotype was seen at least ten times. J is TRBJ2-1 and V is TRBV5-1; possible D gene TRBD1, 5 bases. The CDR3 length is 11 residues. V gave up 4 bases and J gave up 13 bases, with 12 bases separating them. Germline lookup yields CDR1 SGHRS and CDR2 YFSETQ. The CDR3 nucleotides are TGCGCCAGCAGCCTGCTTGACAGTCAGTTCTTC. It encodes CASSLLDSQFF.

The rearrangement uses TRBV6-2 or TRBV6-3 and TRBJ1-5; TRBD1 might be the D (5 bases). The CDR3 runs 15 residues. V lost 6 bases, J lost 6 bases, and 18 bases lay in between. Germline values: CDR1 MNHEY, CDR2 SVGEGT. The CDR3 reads CASRRQTGRFQPQHF. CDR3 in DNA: TGTGCCAGCAGAAGACAGACTGGGCGTTTTCAGCCCCAGCATTTT.

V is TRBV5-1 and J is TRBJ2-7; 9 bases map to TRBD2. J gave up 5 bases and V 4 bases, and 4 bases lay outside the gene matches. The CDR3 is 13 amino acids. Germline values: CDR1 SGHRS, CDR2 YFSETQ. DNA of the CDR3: TGCGCCAGCAGCGGGGGACTAGCCAACGAGCAGTACTTC. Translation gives CASSGGLANEQYF.

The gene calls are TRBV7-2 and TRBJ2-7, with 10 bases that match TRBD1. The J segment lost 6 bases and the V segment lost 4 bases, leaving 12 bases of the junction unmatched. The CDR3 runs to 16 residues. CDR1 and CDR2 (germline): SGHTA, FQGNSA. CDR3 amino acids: CASSSPSGTGDGEQYF. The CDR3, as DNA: TGTGCCAGCAGCTCACCCTCCGGGACAGGGGACGGCGAGCAGTACTTC.

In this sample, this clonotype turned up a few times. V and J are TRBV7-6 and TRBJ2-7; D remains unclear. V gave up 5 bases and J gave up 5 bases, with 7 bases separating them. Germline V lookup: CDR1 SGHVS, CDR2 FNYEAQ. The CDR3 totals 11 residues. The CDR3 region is CASSGRNEQYF. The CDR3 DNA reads TGTGCCAGCAGCGGTAGAAACGAGCAGTACTTC.

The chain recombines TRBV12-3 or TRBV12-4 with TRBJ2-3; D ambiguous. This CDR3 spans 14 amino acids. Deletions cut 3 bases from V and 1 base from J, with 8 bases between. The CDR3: CASSFYTGTDTQYF. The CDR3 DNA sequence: TGTGCCAGCAGTTTCTACACCGGCACAGATACGCAGTATTTT.

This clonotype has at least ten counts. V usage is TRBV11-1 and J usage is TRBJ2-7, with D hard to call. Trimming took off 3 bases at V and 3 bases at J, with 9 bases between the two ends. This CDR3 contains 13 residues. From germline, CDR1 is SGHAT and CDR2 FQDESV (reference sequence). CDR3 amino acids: CASSFSLSYEQYF. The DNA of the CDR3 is TGTGCCAGCAGCTTTTCCCTGAGCTACGAGCAGTACTTC.

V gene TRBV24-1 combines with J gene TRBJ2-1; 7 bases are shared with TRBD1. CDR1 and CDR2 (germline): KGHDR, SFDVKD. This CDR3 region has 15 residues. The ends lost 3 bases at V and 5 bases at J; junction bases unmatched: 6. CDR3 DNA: TGTGCCACCAGTGATACGACAGGGCCCCACAATGAGCAGTTCTTC. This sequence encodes CATSDTTGPHNEQFF.

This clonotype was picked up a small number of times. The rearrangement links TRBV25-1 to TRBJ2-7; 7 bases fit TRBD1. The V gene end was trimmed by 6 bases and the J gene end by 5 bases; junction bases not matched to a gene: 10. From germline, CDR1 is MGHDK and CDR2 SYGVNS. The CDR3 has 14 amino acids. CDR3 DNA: TGTGCCAGCAGAGTCACAGGGGTAAGGAACGAGCAGTACTTC. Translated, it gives CASRVTGVRNEQYF.